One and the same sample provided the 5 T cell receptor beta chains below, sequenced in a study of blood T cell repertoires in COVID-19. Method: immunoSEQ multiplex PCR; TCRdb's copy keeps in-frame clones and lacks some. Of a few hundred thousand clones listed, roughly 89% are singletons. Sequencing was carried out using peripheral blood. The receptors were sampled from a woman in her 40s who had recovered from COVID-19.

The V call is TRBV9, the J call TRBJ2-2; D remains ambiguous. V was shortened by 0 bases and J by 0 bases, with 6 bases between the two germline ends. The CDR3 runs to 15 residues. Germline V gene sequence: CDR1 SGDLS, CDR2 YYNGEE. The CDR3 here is CASSVVGANTGELFF. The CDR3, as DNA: TGTGCCAGCAGCGTAGTTGGAGCGAACACCGGGGAGCTGTTTTTT.

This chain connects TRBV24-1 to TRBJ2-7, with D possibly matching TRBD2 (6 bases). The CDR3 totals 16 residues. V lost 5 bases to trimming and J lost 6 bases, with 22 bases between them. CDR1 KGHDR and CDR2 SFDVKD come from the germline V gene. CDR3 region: CATSVWGESRLGEQYV. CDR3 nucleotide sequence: TGTGCCACCAGTGTCTGGGGGGAGTCTAGGCTTGGCGAGCAGTACGTC.

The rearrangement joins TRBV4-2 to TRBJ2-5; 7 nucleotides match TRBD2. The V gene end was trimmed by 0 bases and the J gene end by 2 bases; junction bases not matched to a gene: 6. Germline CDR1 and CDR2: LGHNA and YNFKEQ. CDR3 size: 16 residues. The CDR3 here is CASSQEGGGEQETQYF. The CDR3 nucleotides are TGTGCCAGCAGCCAAGAAGGCGGGGGTGAACAAGAGACCCAGTACTTC.

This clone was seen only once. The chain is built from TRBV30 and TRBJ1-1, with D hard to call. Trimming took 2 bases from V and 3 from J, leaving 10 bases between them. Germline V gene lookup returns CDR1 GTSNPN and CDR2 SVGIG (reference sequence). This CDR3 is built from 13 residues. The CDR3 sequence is CAWSWSKDTEAFF. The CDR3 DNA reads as TGTGCCTGGAGTTGGAGCAAGGACACTGAAGCTTTCTTT.

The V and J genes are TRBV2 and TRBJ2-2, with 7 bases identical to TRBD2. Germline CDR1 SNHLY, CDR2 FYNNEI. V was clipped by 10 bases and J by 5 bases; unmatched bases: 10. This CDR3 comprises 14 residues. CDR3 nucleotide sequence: TGTGCCACCCAAGGGGAGGGGTTTACCGGGGAGCTGTTTTTT. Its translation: CATQGEGFTGELFF.